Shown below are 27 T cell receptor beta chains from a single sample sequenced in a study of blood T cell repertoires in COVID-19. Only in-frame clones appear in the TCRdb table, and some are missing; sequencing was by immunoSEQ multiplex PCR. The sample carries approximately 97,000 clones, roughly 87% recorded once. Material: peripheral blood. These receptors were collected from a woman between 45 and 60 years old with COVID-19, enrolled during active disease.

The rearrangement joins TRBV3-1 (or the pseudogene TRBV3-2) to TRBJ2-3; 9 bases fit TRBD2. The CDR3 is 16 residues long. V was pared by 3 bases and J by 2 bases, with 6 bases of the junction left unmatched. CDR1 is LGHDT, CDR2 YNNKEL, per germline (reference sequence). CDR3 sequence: CASSQRRGGLTDTQYF. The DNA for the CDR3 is TGTGCCAGCAGCCAGAGGCGGGGGGGGCTCACAGATACGCAGTATTTT.

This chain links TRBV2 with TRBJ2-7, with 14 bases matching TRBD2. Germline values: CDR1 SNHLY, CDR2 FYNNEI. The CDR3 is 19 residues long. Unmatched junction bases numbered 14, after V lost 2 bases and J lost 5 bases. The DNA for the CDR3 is TGTGCCAGCAGTGAAAGAGGTATTCCGGGACTAGCGGGGGTGAACGAGCAGTACTTC. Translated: CASSERGIPGLAGVNEQYF.

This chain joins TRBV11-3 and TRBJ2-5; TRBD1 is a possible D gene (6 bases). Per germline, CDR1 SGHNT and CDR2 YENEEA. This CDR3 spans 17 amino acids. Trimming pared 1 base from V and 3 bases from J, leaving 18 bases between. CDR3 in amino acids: CASSLGKGGTYEETQYF. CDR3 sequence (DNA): TGTGCCAGCAGCTTAGGTAAAGGGGGAACATATGAAGAGACCCAGTACTTC.

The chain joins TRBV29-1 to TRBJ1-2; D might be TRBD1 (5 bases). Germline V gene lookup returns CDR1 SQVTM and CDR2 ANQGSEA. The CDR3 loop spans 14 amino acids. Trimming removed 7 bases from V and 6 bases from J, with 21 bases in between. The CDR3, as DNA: TGCAGCGGTGATGTCCAGGGTAGCCTTAATGGCTACACCTTC. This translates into CSGDVQGSLNGYTF.

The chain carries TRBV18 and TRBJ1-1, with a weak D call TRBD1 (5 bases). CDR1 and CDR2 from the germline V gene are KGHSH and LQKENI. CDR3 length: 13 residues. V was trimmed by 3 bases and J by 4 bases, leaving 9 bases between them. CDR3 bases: TGTGCCAGCTCACCGGACACCACCACTGAAGCTTTCTTT. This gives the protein CASSPDTTTEAFF.

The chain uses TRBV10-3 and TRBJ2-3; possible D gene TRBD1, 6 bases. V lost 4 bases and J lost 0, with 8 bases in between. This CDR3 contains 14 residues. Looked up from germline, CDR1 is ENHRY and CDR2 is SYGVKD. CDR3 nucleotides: TGTGCCATCAGTGGGGACACTAGCACAGATACGCAGTATTTT. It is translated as CAISGDTSTDTQYF.

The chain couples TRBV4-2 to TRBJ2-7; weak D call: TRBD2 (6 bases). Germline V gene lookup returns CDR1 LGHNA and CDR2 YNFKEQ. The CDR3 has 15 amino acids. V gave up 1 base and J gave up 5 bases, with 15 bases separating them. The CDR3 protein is CASSQGWGVSDEQYF. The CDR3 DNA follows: TGTGCCAGCAGCCAAGGGTGGGGGGTATCGGACGAGCAGTACTTC.

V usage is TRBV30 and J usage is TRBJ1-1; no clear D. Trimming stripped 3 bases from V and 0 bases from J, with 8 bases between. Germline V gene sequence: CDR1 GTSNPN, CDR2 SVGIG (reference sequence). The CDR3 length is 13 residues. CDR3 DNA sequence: TGTGCCTGGAGCAGGTCGGTGAACACTGAAGCTTTCTTT. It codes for CAWSRSVNTEAFF.

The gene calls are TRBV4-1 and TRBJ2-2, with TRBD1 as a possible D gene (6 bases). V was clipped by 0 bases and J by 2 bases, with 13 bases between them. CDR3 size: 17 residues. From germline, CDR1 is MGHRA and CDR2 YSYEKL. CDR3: CASSQDGQGPNTGELFF. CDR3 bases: TGCGCCAGCAGCCAAGACGGTCAGGGGCCTAACACCGGGGAGCTGTTTTTT.

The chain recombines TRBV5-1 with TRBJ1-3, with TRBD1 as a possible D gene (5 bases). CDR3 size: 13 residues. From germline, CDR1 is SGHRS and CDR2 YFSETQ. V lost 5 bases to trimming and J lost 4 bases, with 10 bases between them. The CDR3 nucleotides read TGCGCCAGCAGAGCTGGACAAGGAAACACCATATATTTT. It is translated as CASRAGQGNTIYF. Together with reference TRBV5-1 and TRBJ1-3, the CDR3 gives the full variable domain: KAGVTQTPRYLIKTRGQQVTLSCSPISGHRSVSWYQQTPGQGLQFLFEYFSETQRNKGNFPGRFSGRQFSNSRSEMNVSTLELGDSALYLCASRAGQGNTIYFGEGSWLTVV.

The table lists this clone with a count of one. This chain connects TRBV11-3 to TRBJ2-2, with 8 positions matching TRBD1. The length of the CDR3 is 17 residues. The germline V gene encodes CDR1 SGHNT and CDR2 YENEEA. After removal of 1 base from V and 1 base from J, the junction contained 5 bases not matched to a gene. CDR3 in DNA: TGTGCCAGCAGCTTAGGAACCGGGACAGGGAACACCGGGGAGCTGTTTTTT. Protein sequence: CASSLGTGTGNTGELFF.

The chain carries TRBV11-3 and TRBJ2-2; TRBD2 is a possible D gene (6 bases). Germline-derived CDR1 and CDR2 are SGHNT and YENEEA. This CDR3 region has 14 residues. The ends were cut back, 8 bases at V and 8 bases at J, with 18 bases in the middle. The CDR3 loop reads CASYSGLRKGELFF. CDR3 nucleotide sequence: TGTGCCAGCTACTCGGGACTCAGGAAGGGGGAGCTGTTTTTT.

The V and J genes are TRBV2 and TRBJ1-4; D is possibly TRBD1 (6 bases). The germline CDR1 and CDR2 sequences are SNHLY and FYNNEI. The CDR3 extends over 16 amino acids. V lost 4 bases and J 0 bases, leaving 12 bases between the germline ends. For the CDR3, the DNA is TGTGCCAGCAGTGGGGGACAAATTGCAACTAATGAAAAACTGTTTTTT. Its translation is CASSGGQIATNEKLFF.

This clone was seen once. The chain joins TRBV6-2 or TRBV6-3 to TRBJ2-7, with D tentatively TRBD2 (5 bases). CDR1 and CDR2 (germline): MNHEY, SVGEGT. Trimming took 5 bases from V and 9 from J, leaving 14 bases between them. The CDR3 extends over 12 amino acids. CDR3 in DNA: TGTGCCAGCAGTCAAATTCTTGAGGGGCAGTACTTC. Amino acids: CASSQILEGQYF.

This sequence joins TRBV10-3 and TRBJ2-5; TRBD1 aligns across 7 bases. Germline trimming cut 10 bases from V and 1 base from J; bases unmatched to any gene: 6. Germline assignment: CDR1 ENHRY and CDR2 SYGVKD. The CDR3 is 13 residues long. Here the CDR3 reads CATRDSPQETQYF. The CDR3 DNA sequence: TGTGCCACTCGGGACAGCCCCCAAGAGACCCAGTACTTC.

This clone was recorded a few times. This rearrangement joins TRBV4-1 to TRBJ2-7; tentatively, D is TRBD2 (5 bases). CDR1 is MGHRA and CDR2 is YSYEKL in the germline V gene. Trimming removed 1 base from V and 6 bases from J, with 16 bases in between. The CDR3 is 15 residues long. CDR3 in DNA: TGCGCCAGCAGCCAAGTTGGACTTCCGTGGTCCGAGCAGTACTTC. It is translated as CASSQVGLPWSEQYF.

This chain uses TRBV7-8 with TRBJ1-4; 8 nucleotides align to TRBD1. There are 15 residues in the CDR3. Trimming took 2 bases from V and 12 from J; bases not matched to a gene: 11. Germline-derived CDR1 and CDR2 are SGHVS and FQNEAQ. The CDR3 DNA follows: TGTGCCAGCAGCTTAAGTACCGGACAGGGAAGGGAACTGTTTTTT. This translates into CASSLSTGQGRELFF.

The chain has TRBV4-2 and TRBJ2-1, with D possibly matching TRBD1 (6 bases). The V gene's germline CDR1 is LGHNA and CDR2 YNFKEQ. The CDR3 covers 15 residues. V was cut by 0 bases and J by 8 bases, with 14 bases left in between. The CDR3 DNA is TGTGCCAGCAGCCAAGAGGAAGGGGGAAACGATGAGCAGTTCTTC. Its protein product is CASSQEEGGNDEQFF.

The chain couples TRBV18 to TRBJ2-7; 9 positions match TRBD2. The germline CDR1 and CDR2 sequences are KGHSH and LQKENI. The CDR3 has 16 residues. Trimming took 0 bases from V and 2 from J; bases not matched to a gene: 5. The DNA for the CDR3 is TGTGCCAGCTCACCACCAAGTGGCGGGGGGGCCTACGAGCAGTACTTC. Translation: CASSPPSGGGAYEQYF.

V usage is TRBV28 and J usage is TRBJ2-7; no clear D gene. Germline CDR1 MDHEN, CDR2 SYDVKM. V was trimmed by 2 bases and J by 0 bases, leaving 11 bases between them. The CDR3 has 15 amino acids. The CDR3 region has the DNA TGTGCCAGCAGTTTAGTGTCAGGCAGCTCCTACGAGCAGTACTTC. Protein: CASSLVSGSSYEQYF.

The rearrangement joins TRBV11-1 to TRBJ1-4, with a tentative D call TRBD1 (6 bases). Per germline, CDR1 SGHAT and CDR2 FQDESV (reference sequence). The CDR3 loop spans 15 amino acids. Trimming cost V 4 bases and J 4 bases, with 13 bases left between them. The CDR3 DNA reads TGTGCCAGCAGCTGGGACATCGCCGTTAATGAAAAACTGTTTTTT. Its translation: CASSWDIAVNEKLFF. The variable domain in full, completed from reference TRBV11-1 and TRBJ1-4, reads EAEVAQSPRYKITEKSQAVAFWCDPISGHATLYWYRQILGQGPELLVQFQDESVVDDSQLPKDRFSAERLKGVDSTLKIQPAELGDSAMYLCASSWDIAVNEKLFFGSGTQLSVL.

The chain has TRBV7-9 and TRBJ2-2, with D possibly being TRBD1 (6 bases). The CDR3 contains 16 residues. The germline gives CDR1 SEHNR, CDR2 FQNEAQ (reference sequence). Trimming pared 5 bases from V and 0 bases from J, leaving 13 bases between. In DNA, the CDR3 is TGTGCCAGCAGCCCACGGACAGCCCCGAACACCGGGGAGCTGTTTTTT. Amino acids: CASSPRTAPNTGELFF.

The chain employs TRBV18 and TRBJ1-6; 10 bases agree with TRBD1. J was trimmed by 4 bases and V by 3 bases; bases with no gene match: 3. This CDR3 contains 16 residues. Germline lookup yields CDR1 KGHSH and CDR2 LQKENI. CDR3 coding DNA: TGTGCCAGCTCACCGGGACAGGGGACATATAATTCACCCCTCCACTTT. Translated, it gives CASSPGQGTYNSPLHF.

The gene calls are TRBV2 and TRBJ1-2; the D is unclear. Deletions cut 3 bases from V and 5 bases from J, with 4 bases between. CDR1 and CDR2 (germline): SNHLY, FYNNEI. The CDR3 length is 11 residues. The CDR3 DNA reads TGTGCCAGCAGTGAGGAGTATGGCTACACCTTC. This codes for CASSEEYGYTF.

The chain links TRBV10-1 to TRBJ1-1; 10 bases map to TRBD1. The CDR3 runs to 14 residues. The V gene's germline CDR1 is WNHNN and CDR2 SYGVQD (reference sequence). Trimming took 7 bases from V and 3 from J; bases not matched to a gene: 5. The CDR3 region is CASKPGTGDTEAFF. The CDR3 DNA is TGCGCCAGCAAGCCCGGGACAGGGGACACTGAAGCTTTCTTT.

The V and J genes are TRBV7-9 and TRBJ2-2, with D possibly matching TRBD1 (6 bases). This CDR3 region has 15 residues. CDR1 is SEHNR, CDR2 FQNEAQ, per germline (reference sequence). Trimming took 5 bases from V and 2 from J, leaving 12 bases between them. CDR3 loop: CASSPGQLNTGELFF. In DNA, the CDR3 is TGTGCCAGCAGCCCAGGACAGCTAAACACCGGGGAGCTGTTTTTT. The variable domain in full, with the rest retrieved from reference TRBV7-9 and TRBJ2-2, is DTGVSQNPRHKITKRGQNVTFRCDPISEHNRLYWYRQTLGQGPEFLTYFQNEAQLEKSRLLSDRFSAERPKGSFSTLEIQRTEQGDSAMYLCASSPGQLNTGELFFGEGSRLTVL.

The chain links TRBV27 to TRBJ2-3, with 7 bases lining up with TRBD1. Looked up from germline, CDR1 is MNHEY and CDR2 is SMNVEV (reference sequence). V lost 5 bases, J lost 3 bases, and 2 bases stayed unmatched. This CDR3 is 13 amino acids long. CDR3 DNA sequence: TGTGCCAGCAGTCGCAGGGGGACAGATACGCAGTATTTT. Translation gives CASSRRGTDTQYF.